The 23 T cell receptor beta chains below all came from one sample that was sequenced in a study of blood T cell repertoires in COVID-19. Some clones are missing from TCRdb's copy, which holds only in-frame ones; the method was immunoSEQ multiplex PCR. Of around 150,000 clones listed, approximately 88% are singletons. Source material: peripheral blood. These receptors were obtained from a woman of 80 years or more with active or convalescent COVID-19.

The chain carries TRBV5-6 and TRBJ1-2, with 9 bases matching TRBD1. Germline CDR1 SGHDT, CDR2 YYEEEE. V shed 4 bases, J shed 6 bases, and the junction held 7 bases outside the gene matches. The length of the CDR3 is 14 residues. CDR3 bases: TGTGCCAGCAGCCGGACAGGGGAGTCCCATGGCTACACCTTC. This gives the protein CASSRTGESHGYTF.

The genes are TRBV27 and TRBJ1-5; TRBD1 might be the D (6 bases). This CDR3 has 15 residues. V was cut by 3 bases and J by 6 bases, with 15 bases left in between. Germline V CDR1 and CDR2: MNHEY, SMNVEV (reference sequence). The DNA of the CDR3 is TGTGCCAGCAGTTTGAGTGGGGGCCGGGGTCAGCCCCAGCATTTT. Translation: CASSLSGGRGQPQHF.

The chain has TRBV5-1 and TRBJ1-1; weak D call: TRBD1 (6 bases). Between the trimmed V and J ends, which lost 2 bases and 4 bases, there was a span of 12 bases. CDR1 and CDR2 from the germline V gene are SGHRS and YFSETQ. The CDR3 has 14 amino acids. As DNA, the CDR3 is TGCGCCAGCAGCTTAGCAGGGGCCGGCACTGAAGCTTTCTTT. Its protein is CASSLAGAGTEAFF.

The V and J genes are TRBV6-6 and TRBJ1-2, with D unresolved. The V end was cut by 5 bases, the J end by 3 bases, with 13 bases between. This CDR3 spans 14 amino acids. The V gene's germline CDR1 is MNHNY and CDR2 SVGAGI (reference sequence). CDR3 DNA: TGTGCCAGCAGTCCCAGAGGGTCGGACTATGGCTACACCTTC. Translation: CASSPRGSDYGYTF.

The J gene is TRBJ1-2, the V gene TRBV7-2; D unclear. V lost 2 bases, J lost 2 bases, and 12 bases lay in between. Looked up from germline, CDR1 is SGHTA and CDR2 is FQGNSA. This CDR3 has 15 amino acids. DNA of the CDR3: TGTGCCAGCAGCTTAATAACGGGATCCAACTATGGCTACACCTTC. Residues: CASSLITGSNYGYTF.

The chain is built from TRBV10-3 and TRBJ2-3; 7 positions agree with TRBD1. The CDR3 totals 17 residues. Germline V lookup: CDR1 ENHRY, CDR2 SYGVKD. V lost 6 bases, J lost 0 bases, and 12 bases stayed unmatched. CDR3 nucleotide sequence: TGTGCCATCAGCAAGCAAACGGGACAGCTCAGCACAGATACGCAGTATTTT. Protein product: CAISKQTGQLSTDTQYF.

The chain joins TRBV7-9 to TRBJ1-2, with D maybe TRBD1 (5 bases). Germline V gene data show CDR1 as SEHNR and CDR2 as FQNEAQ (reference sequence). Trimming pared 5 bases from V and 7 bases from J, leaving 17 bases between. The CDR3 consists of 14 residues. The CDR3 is CASSPFGGEGGYTF. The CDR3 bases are TGTGCCAGCAGCCCCTTTGGAGGGGAAGGTGGCTACACCTTC.

In DNA form, the CDR3 reads TGTGCCAGCAGCTTAGCCTGGACAGCCTCTAACTATGGCTACACCTTC. It codes for CASSLAWTASNYGYTF. J is TRBJ1-2 and V is TRBV7-9; TRBD1 is a possible D gene (6 bases). CDR1 and CDR2 (germline): SEHNR, FQNEAQ (reference sequence). Trimming removed 0 bases at V and 0 bases at J, with 11 bases between. The CDR3 contains 16 residues.

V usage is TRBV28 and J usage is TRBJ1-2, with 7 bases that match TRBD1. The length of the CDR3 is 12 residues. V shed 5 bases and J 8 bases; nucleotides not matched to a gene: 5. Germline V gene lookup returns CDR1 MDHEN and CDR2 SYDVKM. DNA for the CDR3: TGTGCCAGCAGTGCAGGGGGTAGAGGCTACACCTTC. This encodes CASSAGGRGYTF.

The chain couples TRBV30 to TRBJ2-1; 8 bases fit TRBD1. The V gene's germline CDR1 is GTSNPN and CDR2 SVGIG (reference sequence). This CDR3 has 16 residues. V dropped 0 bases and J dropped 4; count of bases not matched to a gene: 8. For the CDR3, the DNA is TGTGCCTGGAGTGTACTGCAGGGGGCCTCTTACAATGAGCAGTTCTTC. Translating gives CAWSVLQGASYNEQFF.

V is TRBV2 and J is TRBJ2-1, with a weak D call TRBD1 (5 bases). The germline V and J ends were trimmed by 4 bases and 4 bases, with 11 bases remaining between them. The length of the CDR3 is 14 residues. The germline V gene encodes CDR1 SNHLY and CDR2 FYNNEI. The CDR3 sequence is CASSGDSSYNEQFF. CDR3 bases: TGTGCCAGCAGTGGAGACAGCTCATACAATGAGCAGTTCTTC.

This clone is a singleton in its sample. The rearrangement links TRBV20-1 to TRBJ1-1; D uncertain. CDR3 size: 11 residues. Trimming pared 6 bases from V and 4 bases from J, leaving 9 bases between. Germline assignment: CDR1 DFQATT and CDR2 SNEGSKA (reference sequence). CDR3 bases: TGCAGTGCCCAGCGGGTCACTGAAGCTTTCTTT. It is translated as CSAQRVTEAFF.

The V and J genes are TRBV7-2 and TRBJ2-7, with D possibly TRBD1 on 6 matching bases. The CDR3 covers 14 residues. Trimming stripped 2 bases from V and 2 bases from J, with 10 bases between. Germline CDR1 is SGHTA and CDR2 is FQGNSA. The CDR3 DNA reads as TGTGCCAGCAGCTTACTGCCAGGGGCCTACGAGCAGTACTTC. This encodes CASSLLPGAYEQYF.

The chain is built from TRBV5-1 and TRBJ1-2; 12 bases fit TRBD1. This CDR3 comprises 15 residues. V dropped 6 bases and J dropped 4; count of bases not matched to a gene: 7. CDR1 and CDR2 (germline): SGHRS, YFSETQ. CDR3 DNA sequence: TGCGCCAGCAATCCGGGACAGGGGGCGATCTATGGCTACACCTTC. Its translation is CASNPGQGAIYGYTF.

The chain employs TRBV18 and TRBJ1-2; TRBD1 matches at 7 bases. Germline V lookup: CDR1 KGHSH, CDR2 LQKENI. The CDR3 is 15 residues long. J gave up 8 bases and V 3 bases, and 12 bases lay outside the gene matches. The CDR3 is CASSPFRDSFGGYTF. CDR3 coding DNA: TGTGCCAGCTCACCGTTCAGGGACAGCTTTGGGGGCTACACCTTC.

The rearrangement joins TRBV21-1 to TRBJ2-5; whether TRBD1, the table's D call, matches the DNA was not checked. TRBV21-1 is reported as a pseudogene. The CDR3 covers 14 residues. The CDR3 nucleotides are TGTGCCAGCAGCTCCCACAGGGGCCAAGAGACCCAGTACTTC. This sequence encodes CASSSHRGQETQYF.

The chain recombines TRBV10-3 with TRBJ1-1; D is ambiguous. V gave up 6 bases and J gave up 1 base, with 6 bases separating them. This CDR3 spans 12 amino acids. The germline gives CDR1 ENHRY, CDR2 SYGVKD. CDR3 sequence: CAIRKQNTEAFF. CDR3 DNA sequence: TGTGCCATCAGAAAACAGAACACTGAAGCTTTCTTT.

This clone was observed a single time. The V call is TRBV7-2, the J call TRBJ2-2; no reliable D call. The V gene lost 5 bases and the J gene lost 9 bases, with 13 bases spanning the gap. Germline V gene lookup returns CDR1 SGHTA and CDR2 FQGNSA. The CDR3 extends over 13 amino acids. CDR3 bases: TGTGCCAGCAGCCCTACACGGGTTAGGGAGCTGTTTTTT. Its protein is CASSPTRVRELFF.

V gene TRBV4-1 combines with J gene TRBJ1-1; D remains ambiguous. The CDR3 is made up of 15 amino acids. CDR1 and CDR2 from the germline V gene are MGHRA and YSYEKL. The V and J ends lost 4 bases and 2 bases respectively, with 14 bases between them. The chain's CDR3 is CASSPFDRGNTEAFF. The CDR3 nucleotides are TGCGCCAGCAGCCCCTTCGACCGAGGAAACACTGAAGCTTTCTTT.

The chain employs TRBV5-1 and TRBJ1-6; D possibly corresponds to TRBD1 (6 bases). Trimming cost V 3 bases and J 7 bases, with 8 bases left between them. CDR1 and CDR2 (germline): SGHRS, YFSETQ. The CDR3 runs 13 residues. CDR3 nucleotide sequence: TGCGCCAGCAGCTGGGACAAGAATTCACCCCTCCACTTT. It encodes CASSWDKNSPLHF.

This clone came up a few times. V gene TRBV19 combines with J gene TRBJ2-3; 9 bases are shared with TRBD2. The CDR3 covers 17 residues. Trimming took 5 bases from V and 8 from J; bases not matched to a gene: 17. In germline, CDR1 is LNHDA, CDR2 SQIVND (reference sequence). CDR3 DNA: TGTGCCAGTAGTGAGACTAGCGGCGGGGGGCCCCAAGGTACGCAGTATTTT. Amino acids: CASSETSGGGPQGTQYF.

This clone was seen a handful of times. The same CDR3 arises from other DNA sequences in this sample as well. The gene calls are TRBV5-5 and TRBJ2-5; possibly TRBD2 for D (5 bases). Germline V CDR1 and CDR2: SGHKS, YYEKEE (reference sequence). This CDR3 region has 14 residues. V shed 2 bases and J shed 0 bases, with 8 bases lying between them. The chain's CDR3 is CASSLGGNQETQYF. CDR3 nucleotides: TGTGCCAGCAGCTTAGGAGGAAACCAAGAGACCCAGTACTTC.

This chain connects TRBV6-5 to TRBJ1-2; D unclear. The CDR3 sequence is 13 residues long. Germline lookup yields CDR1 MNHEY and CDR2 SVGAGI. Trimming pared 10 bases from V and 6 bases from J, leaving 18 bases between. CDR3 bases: TGTGCCATCAGCCGTAGGGTGAGGGATGGCTACACCTTC. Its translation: CAISRRVRDGYTF.